This TCR beta chain was observed in a study of CD8+ T cells in alopecia areata. Study context: Affected scalp percentage gauged treated patients' severity.

Remarks on this clone: The antigen remains unidentified. One end of the junction varies from germline; a read error may be responsible. Other DNA sequences of this sample code for an identical CDR3.

Regarding treatment: oral pan-JAK inhibitor, 5-10 mg twice daily. As the sequencing template, cDNA was produced by extracting RNA and reverse transcribing it. Profiling relied on immunoSEQ multiplex PCR, and the TCRdb table lists in-frame clones only, not all of them. The table shows around 100,000 clones, with approximately 84% occurring only once. Findings and caveats of the study: Lesional scalp, notably in alopecia totalis/universalis, had clonality above that of normal scalp.

This clonotype was obtained from a human donor with alopecia areata. The sequencing used CD8+ T cells sorted from blood, collected between weeks 30 and 35, from a patient treated with tofacitinib.

CDR3 coding DNA: TGTGCCAGCAGTCAGGGACTAGCGGCCCAAGAGACTCAGTACTTC. This sequence encodes CASSQGLAAQETQYF. The J gene is TRBJ2-5, the V gene TRBV27; 11 nucleotides line up with TRBD2. Germline lookup yields CDR1 MNHEY and CDR2 SMNVEV (reference sequence). There are 15 residues in the CDR3.